Sequencing of this T cell receptor (beta chain) was carried out in a study of T cells in Graves' hyperthyroidism and ophthalmopathy (dated by TCRdb to between 2018 and 2021). Concerning the study at large: Peripheral blood was sampled at the time of initial diagnosis, prior to any treatment. To identify distinguishing TCR V-J signatures, a discovery cohort of around 100 patients was used, comprising 43 with Graves' ophthalmopathy and approximately 57 with stable Graves' hyperthyroidism. Whether ophthalmopathy could be predicted prospectively was tested in an independent validation cohort made up of roughly 19 hyperthyroidism patients plus 17 patients who later progressed to ophthalmopathy. The 80 to 100 discovery patients were randomly divided into training and test sets at a 7:3 ratio. The study also compared thyroid tissue and blood T-cell repertoires from a handful of Graves' hyperthyroidism patients. Following sampling, methimazole starting at 30 mg daily was given to hyperthyroidism patients, and high-dose intravenous methylprednisolone was given to ophthalmopathy patients. TCR Vbeta CDR3 sequencing of around 130 peripheral blood samples (under 45 ophthalmopathy, over 70 hyperthyroidism and roughly 17 progressor patients) is reported in the paper.

Cut back by 2 bases and 10 bases, the V and J ends lie 9 bases apart. CDR1 and CDR2 (SNHLY, FYNNEI) derive from the germline V gene. The CDR3 holds 12 amino acids from the cysteine to the phenylalanine. The DNA shown is the 36-base CDR3, in frame from base 1. Stable Graves' hyperthyroidism was defined as no progression to ophthalmopathy during 18 months of follow-up. Hyperthyroidism patients were newly diagnosed, with disease duration under 2 months, and aged 18 to 65 years. The study excluded patients with uncontrolled infections, other autoimmune diseases, pregnancy or lactation. Diagnoses were established on the basis of clinical symptoms, serum thyroxine and TRAb, thyroid ultrasound, and orbital computed tomography. PBMCs were isolated from 7.5 to 10 ml of fresh peripheral blood by Ficoll-Paque density gradient centrifugation. Trizol reagent was used to extract total RNA, and RNA quality was then checked on an Agilent 2100 Bioanalyzer.

Overall results and qualifications from the work: Most expanded thyroid clonotypes (frequency above 0.001) were also detected in blood, a finding suggesting that blood repertoires may reflect thyroid immune responses. No statistical method was used to set the sample size in advance, and investigators knew the group allocation. A model built on a 13 V-J signature distinguished ophthalmopathy from stable hyperthyroidism, reaching about 88% sensitivity and around 82% specificity in cross-validation and 80%/75% in testing. In validation, the model predicted progression to ophthalmopathy a median of approximately 6.6 months before onset, with about 71% sensitivity and about 72% specificity.

This clonotype was counted many times. Its antigen remains unidentified. Base qualities are not at hand, and no much larger clone is one base apart. TCR beta CDR3 regions were amplified from RNA transcripts. A first-round RT-PCR of the TCR CDR3 used the HTBI primer set with the Qiagen OneStep RT-PCR kit. The libraries were constructed in a second round of multiplex PCR and then size-selected and purified. Sequencing of the libraries was done on an Illumina HiSeq2000 using paired-end 100 bp reads. Under the source paper's analysis protocol: Raw data were processed with SOAPnuke, discarding reads with adapters, uncalled bases, mean Phred below 15, or no exact constant-primer or identifier match. High-quality paired reads were merged using COPE v1.2.5, and each unique nucleotide sequence was defined as a clonotype. MiTCR v1.1 was used to align the clonotypes against IMGT TRBV, TRBD and TRBJ reference segments. The analysis was restricted to V-J combinations with a frequency above 0.0001, which together covered approximately 99% of the repertoires. The TCS score was defined as the ratio of F50 (clonal expansion) to E x V (chaos), calculated using BLOSUM62-based TCRdist between CDR3 peptides within each V-J. Welch's t-statistics and random forest reduced roughly 530 V-J features to roughly 13, which were used in a naive Bayes classifier (R e1071). TCRdb handled the public reads itself, with Q25 trimming in fastp and clone calling in MiXCR, and kept productive beta chains. Rows with a matching CDR3 protein are joined into one entry that keeps the most common DNA and genes. TCRdb assigned the V and J calls; the authors' analysis was not used. This sample is represented by some 560,000 distinct CDR3 sequences; approximately 15% of them were singletons. Under 8% of the sample is held by the ten biggest clonotypes.

The chain uses TRBV2 and TRBJ2-1, with no confidently assigned D gene. Sequenced sample: blood. The receptor comes from a woman in her 30s with Graves' hyperthyroidism. The sequenced DNA: TGTGCCAGCAGTGAACACCGGGCGGAGCAGTTCTTC. The translation is CASSEHRAEQFF. The CDR3, completed at both ends by the reference TRBV2 and TRBJ2-1 genes, gives the full variable domain EPEVTQTPSHQVTQMGQEVILRCVPISNHLYFYWYRQILGQKVEFLVSFYNNEISEKSEIFDDQFSVERPDGSNFTLKIRSTKLEDSAMYFCASSEHRAEQFFGPGTRLTVL.